This TCR beta chain is from a study of technical replicates of blood from several donors. Assay: immunoSEQ multiplex PCR; the TCRdb copy retains only in-frame clones and omits some. The data contain tens of thousands of clones, about 90% of them singletons. From germline, CDR1 is MNHNS and CDR2 SASEGT. This CDR3 contains 14 residues. Trimming took 2 bases from V and 5 from J; bases not matched to a gene: 2. This receptor was identified in a human donor in good health. The chain couples TRBV6-1 to TRBJ1-4, with 7 bases identical to TRBD1. The sample comprised T cells isolated from PBMCs. CDR3 in DNA: TGTGCCAGCAGTGAACTGACAGGGAATGAAAAACTGTTTTTT. It translates to CASSELTGNEKLFF.